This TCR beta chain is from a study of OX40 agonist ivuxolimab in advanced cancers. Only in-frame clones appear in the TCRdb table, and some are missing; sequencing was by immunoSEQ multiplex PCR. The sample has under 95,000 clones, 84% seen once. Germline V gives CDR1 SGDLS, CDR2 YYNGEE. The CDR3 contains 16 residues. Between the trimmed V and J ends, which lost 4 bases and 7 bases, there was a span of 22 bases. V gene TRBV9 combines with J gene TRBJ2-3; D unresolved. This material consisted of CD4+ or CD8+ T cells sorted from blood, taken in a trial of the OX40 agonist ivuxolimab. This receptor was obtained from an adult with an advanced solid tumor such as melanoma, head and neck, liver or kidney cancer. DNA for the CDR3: TGTGCCAGCAGCCCCCAAGGCCCCGACGGAGTTCATACGCAGTATTTT. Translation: CASSPQGPDGVHTQYF.